This T cell receptor beta chain came from a study of cytomegalovirus exposure and HLA in healthy donors. In the study overall: Within an early data release were 80 million to 90 million unique TCRs drawn from HLA-typed donors. Study-wide points: Accounts indicate the classifier identified cytomegalovirus status with strong specificity and sensitivity.

The germline CDR1 and CDR2 sequences are SGHTA and FQGTGA. The CDR3 extends over 13 amino acids. The germline V and J ends were trimmed by 6 bases and 2 bases, with 10 bases remaining between them. As for this clone: Its antigen is currently unknown.

In the PCR, 60 Vbeta and 13 Jbeta primers were used. Clones were read by immunoSEQ multiplex PCR, and TCRdb kept only the in-frame ones, dropping some. The data show 100,000 to 150,000 clones, approximately 82% seen once. This sequence was found in a man aged 50 or older in good health and CMV-seronegative. The rearrangement links TRBV7-3 to TRBJ1-1, with D perhaps matching TRBD1 (5 bases). Specimen: PBMCs. CDR3 protein: CASSSGLNTEAFF. CDR3 in DNA: TGTGCCAGCAGTTCAGGGTTAAACACTGAAGCTTTCTTT.